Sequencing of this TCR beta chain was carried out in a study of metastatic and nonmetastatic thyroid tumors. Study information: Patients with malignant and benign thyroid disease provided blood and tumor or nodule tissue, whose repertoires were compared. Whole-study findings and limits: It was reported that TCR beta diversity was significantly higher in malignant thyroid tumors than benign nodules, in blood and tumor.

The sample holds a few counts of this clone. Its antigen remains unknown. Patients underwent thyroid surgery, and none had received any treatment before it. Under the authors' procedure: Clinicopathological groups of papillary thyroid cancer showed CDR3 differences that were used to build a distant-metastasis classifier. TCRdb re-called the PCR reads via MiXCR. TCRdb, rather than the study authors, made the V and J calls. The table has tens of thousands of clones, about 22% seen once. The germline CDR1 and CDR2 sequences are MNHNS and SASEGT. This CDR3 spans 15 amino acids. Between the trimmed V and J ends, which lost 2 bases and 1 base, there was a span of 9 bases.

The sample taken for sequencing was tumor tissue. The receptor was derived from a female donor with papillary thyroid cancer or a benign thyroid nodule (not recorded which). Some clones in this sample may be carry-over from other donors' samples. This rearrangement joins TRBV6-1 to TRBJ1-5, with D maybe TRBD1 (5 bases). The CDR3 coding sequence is TGTGCCAGCAGTGAACCAGGGATGAGCAATCAGCCCCAGCATTTT. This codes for CASSEPGMSNQPQHF.